This TCR beta chain was found in a study of radiotherapy plus CTLA-4 blockade in lung cancer. Germline V gives CDR1 MDHEN, CDR2 SYDVKM. The CDR3 contains 14 residues. V was cut by 3 bases and J by 1 base, with 8 bases left in between. The table came from immunoSEQ multiplex PCR; TCRdb's copy has only in-frame clones and leaves some out. The data show around 100,000 clones, roughly 86% seen once. On this clone: Its antigen remains unknown.

Whole-study results and caveats: TCR clones of tumor origin grew in blood after radiotherapy plus ipilimumab.

This TCR was sampled from a human donor with non-small cell lung cancer that progressed on radiotherapy plus ipilimumab. Some clones in this sample may be carry-over from other donors' samples. The specimen was peripheral blood, collected from a patient treated with radiotherapy plus ipilimumab. The V gene is TRBV28, the J gene TRBJ2-3, with no clear D. The CDR3 loop is CASSFQRRTDTQYF. The CDR3 nucleotides are TGTGCCAGCAGTTTCCAGAGACGCACAGATACGCAGTATTTT.